The clone carrying this TCR beta chain has a handful of counts. The data derive from a study of shared clonotypes between healthy human individuals. Study summary: Samples came from two female and a few male donors aged 18 to 49.

Libraries were prepared by immunoSEQ multiplex PCR; TCRdb keeps only in-frame clonotypes and omits some of them. The sample yields roughly 490,000 clones, roughly 85% seen once. J lost 0 bases, V lost 0 bases, and 4 bases had no gene match. The CDR3 has 16 amino acids. Germline V gene lookup returns CDR1 SGHAT and CDR2 FQDESV (reference sequence). The chain links TRBV11-1 to TRBJ2-7, with 8 positions matching TRBD2. The receptor comes from a woman aged 35 to 49 in good health. Some clones in this sample may be carry-over from other donors' samples. Sequencing was carried out using PBMCs. The CDR3 region is CASSLAGLADSYEQYF. The CDR3 nucleotides are TGTGCCAGCAGCTTAGCTGGACTAGCAGACTCCTACGAGCAGTACTTC.